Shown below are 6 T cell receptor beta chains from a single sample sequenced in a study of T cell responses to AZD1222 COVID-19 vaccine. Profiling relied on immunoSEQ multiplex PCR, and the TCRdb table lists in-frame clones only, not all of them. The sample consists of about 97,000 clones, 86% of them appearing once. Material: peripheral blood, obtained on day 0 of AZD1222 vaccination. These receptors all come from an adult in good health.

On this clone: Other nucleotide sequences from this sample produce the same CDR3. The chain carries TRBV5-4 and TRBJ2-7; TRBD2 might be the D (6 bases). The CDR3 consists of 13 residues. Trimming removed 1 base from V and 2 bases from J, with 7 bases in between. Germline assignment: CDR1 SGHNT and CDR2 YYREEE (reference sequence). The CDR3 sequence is CASSLTGAYEQYF. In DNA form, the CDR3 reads TGTGCCAGCAGCTTGACGGGGGCCTACGAGCAGTACTTC.

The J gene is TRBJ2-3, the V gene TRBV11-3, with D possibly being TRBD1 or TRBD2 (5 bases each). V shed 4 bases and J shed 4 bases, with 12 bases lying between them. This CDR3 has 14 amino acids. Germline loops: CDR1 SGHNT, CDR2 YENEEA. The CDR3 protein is CASSSRDGADTQYF. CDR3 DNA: TGTGCCAGCAGCTCTCGGGACGGCGCAGATACGCAGTATTTT.

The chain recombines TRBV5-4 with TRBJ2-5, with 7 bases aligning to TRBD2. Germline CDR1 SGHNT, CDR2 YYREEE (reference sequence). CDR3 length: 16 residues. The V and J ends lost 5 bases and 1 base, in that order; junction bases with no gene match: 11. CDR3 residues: CASSTNMGGGQETQYF. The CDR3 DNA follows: TGTGCCAGCAGTACGAATATGGGGGGGGGCCAAGAGACCCAGTACTTC.

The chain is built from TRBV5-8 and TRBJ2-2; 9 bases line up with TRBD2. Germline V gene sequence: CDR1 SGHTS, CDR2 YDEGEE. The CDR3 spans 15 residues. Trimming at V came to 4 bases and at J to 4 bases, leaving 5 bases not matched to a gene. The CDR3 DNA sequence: TGTGCCAGCAGCAGATCTAGCGGGACCACCGGGGAGCTGTTTTTT. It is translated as CASSRSSGTTGELFF.

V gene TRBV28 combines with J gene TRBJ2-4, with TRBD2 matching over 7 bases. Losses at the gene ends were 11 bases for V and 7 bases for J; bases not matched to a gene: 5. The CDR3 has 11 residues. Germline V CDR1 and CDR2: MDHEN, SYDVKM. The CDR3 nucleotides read TGTGCCGCGGGAGTCGGGAACATTCAGTACTTC. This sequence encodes CAAGVGNIQYF.

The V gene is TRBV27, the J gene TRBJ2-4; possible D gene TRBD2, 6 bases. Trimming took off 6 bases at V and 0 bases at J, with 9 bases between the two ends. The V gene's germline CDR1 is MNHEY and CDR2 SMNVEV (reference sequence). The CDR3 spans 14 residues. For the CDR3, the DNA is TGTGCCAGCAGCCAGGGACTAGCCAAAAACATTCAGTACTTC. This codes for CASSQGLAKNIQYF.